The rows below give T cell receptor beta chains drawn from one sample of a study of blood T cell repertoires in COVID-19. Generated by immunoSEQ multiplex PCR, the TCRdb table keeps only in-frame clones and is missing some. Of approximately 290,000 clones listed, about 80% were seen once; the top ten hold more than 15%. Sequenced material: peripheral blood. These TCRs come from a person between 65 and 80 years old with COVID-19, enrolled during active disease. CDR3s include the opening cysteine and the closing phenylalanine or tryptophan.

j_gene | len | v_gene | CDR3aa
TRBJ2-7 | 14 | TRBV2 | CASRKVGGTYEQYF
TRBJ2-3 | 16 | TRBV10-1 | CASSNRETVSTDTQYF
TRBJ2-1 | 18 | TRBV19 | CASSPRGLAGVSYNEQFF
TRBJ1-4 | 14 | TRBV28 | CASSPGQVYEKLFF
TRBJ2-7 | 13 | TRBV12-3/TRBV12-4 | CASSLQVSYEQYF
TRBJ2-7 | 14 | TRBV5-4 | CASSLRGTRGEQYF
TRBJ1-2 | 13 | TRBV2 | CASNHRDAYGYTF
TRBJ2-1 | 17 | TRBV4-3 | CASSQDSGTRGWYEQFF
TRBJ1-2 | 13 | TRBV29-1 | CSVETQGGYGYTF
TRBJ1-2 | 11 | TRBV5-1 | CASRSEYGYTF
TRBJ1-2 | 14 | TRBV5-5 | CASSLGDRGYGYTF
TRBJ2-1 | 15 | TRBV28 | CASSLGDRNLNEQFF
TRBJ2-7 | 13 | TRBV19 | CASSIARVGEQYF
TRBJ1-1 | 14 | TRBV19 | CASSSGTGVGEAFF
TRBJ1-1 | 15 | TRBV4-1 | CASSQAGTGRGKAFF
TRBJ2-1 | 15 | TRBV6-4 | CASSDSSGSYNEQFF
TRBJ1-1 | 15 | TRBV6-6 | CASSYSDRINTEAFF
TRBJ2-7 | 15 | TRBV7-3 | CASSLSTAWAYEQYF
TRBJ2-2 | 15 | TRBV9 | CASNPTGGHTGELFF
TRBJ2-7 | 14 | TRBV6-5 | CASQSGQGTYEQYF
TRBJ1-4 | 15 | TRBV7-9 | CASGGGDREPEKLFF
TRBJ1-1 | 15 | TRBV30 | CAWSQWDSRGTEAFF
TRBJ2-1 | 11 | TRBV12-3/TRBV12-4 | CASSLSGVQFF
TRBJ2-7 | 13 | TRBV24-1 | CATSDPGTYEQYF
TRBJ1-5 | 14 | TRBV19 | CASSIGAVNQPQHF
TRBJ2-1 | 14 | TRBV4-1 | CASSQDLSGFEQFF
TRBJ2-1 | 14 | TRBV19 | CASRAGGLYNEQFF
TRBJ2-1 | 16 | TRBV7-3 | CASSLGEPPNYNEQFF
TRBJ1-1 | 13 | TRBV11-2 | CASSTNTNTEAFF
TRBJ2-7 | 12 | TRBV29-1 | CSAGTGGYEQYF
TRBJ2-3 | 15 | TRBV6-5 | CASSRLAGGPFTQYF
TRBJ2-3 | 14 | TRBV6-2/TRBV6-3 | CASSYSYAGDTQYF
TRBJ1-1 | 15 | TRBV3-1/TRBV3-2 | CASRQGGVGHTEAFF
TRBJ2-3 | 16 | TRBV5-1 | CASSLEIVGATDTQYF
TRBJ2-1 | 13 | TRBV27 | CASSPGEANEQFF
TRBJ2-7 | 13 | TRBV10-3 | CAISEKSSYEQYF
TRBJ1-4 | 14 | TRBV27 | CASSLAGVGEKLFF
TRBJ2-3 | 12 | TRBV6-5 | CASSYPGDTQYF
TRBJ1-1 | 14 | TRBV7-2 | CASSRGQSNTEAFF
TRBJ2-3 | 16 | TRBV5-4 | CASSLFRGGNTDTQYF
TRBJ2-2 | 17 | TRBV7-9 | CASSPPAGPKNTGELFF